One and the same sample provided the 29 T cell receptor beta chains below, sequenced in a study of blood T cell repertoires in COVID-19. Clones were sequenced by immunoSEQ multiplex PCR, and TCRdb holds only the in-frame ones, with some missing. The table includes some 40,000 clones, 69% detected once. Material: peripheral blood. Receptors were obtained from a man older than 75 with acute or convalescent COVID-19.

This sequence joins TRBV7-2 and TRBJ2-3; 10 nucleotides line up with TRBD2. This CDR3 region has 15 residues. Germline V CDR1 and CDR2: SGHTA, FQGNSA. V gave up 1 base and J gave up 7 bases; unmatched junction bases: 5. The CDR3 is CASSLGTSGTYTQYF. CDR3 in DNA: TGTGCCAGCAGCTTAGGGACTAGCGGAACTTATACGCAGTATTTT.

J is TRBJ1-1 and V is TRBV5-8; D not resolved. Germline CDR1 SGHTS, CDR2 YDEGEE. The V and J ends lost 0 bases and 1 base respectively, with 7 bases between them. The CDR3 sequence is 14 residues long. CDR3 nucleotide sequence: TGTGCCAGCAGCTTGGGTCGCGGGAACACTGAAGCTTTCTTT. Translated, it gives CASSLGRGNTEAFF.

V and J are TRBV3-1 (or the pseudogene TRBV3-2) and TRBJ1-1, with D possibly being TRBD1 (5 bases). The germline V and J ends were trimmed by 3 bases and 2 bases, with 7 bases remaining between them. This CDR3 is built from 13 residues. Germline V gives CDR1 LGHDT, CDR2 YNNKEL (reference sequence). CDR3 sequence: CASSQGRNTEAFF. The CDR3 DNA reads TGTGCCAGCAGCCAGGGGCGTAACACTGAAGCTTTCTTT.

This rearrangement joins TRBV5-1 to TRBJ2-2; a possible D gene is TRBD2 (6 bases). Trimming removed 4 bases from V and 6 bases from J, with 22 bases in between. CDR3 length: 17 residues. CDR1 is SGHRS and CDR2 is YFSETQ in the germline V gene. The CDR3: CASSLQGGEAMAGELFF. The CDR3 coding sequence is TGCGCCAGCAGCCTCCAAGGCGGGGAGGCGATGGCCGGGGAGCTGTTTTTT.

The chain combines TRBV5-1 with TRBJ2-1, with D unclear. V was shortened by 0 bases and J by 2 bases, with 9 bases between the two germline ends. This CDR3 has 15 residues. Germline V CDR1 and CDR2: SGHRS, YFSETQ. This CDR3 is CASSLDDNAYNEQFF. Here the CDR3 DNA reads TGCGCCAGCAGCTTGGATGACAACGCCTACAATGAGCAGTTCTTC.

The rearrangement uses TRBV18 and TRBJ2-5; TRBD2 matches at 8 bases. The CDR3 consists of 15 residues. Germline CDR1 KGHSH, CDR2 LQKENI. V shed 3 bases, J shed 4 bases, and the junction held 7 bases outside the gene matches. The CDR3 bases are TGTGCCAGCTCACCCTTAACGGGGGGGCCAGAGACCCAGTACTTC. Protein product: CASSPLTGGPETQYF.

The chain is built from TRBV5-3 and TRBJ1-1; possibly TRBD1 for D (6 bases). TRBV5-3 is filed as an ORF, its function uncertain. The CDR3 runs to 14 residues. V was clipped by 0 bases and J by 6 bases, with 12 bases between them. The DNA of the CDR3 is TGTGCCAGAAGCTTGGACAGGGAAAAGGCTGAAGCTTTCTTT. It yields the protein CARSLDREKAEAFF.

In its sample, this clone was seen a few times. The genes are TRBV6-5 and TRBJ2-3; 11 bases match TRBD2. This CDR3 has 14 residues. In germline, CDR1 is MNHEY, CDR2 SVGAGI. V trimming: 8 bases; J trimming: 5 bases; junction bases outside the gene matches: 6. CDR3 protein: CASFSGGAGDTQYF. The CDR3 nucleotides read TGTGCCAGCTTTAGCGGGGGGGCTGGAGATACGCAGTATTTT.

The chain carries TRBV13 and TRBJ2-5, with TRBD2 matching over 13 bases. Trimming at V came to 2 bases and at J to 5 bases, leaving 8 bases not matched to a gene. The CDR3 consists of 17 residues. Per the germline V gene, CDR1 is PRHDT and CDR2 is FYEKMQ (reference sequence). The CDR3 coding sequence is TGTGCCAGCAGCTTAAAACTAGCGGGAGGGCCGGGGGAGACCCAGTACTTC. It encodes CASSLKLAGGPGETQYF.

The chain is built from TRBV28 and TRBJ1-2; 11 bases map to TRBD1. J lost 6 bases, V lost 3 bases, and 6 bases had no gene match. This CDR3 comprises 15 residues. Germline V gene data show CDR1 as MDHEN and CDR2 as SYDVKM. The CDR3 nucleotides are TGTGCCAGCAGTTTCTACTCGGGACAGGGGGATGGCTACACCTTC. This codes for CASSFYSGQGDGYTF.

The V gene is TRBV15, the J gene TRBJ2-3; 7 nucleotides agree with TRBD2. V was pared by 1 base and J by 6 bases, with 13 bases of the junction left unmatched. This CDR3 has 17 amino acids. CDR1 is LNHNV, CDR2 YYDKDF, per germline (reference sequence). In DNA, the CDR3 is TGTGCCACCAGCAGAGGCCCCCCTAGCGGAGGAGGGGATACGCAGTATTTT. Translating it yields CATSRGPPSGGGDTQYF.

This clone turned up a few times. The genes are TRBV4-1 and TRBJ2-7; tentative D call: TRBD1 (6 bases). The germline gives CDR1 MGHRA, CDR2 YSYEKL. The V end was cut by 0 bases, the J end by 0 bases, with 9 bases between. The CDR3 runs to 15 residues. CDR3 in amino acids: CASSQETGSSYEQYF. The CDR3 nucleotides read TGCGCCAGCAGCCAAGAAACAGGGAGCTCCTACGAGCAGTACTTC.

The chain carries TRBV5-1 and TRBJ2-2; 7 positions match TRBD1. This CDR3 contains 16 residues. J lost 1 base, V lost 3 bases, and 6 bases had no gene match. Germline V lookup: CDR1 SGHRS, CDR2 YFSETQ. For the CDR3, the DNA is TGCGCCAGCAGCTACGACAGGGAGTTGAACACCGGGGAGCTGTTTTTT. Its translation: CASSYDRELNTGELFF.

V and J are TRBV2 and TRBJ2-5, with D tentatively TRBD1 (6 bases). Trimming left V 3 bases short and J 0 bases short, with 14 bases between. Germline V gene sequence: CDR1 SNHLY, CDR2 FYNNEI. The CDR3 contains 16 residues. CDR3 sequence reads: CASSESQGFYQETQYF. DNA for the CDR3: TGTGCCAGCAGTGAGTCACAGGGCTTCTACCAAGAGACCCAGTACTTC.

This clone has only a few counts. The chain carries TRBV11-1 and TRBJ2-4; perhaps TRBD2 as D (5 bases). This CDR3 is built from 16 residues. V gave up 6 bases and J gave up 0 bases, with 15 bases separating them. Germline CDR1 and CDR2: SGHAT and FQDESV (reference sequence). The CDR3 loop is CASSSSRELAKNIQYF. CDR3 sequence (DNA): TGTGCCAGCAGTAGCTCGAGGGAGTTAGCCAAAAACATTCAGTACTTC.

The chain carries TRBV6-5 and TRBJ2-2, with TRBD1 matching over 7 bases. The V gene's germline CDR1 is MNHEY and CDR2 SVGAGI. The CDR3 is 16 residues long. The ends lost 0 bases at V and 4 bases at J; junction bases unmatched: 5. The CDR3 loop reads CASSYSYPGGTGELFF. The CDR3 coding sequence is TGTGCCAGCAGTTACTCCTACCCAGGGGGCACCGGGGAGCTGTTTTTT.

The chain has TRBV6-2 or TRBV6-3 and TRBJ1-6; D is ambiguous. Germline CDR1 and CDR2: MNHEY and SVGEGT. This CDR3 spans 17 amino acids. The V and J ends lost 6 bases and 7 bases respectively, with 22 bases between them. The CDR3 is CASSWRRGTHLNSPLHF. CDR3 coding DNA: TGTGCCAGCAGCTGGAGACGGGGAACCCACTTGAATTCACCCCTCCACTTT.

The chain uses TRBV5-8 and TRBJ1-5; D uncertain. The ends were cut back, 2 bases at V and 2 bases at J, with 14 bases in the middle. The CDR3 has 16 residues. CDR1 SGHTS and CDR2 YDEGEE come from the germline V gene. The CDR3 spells CASSLGSPWGNQPQHF. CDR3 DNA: TGTGCCAGCAGCTTAGGGAGTCCTTGGGGCAATCAGCCCCAGCATTTT.

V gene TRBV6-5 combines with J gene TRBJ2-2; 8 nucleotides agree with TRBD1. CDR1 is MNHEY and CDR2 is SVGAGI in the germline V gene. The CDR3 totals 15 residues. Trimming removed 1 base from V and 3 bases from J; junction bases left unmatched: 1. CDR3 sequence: CASSYWTGHTGELFF. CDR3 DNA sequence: TGTGCCAGCAGTTACTGGACAGGGCACACCGGGGAGCTGTTTTTT.

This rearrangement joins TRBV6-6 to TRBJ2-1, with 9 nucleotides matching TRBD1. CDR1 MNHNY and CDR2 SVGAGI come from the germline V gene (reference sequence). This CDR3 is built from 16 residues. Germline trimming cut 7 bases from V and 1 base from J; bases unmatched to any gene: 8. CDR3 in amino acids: CASTSGQGKSYNEQFF. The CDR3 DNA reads TGTGCCAGCACCTCTGGACAGGGGAAGTCCTACAATGAGCAGTTCTTC.

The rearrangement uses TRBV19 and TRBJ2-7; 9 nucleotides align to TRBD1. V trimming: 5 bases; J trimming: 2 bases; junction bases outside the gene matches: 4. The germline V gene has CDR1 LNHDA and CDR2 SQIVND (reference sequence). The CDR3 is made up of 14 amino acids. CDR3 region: CASSPGQGPYEQYF. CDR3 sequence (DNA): TGTGCCAGTAGTCCGGGACAGGGCCCCTACGAGCAGTACTTC.

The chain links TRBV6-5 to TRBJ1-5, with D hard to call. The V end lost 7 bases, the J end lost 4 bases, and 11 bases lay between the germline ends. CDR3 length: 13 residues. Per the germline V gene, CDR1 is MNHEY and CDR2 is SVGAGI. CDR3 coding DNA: TGTGCCAGCACCCCGGCGGCGAATCAGCCCCAGCATTTT. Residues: CASTPAANQPQHF.

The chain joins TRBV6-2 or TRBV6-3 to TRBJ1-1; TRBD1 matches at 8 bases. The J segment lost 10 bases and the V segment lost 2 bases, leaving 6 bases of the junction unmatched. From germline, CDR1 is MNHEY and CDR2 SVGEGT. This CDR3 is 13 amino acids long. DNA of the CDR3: TGTGCCAGCAGTTACCAGGACAGGGATCGAGCTTTCTTT. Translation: CASSYQDRDRAFF.

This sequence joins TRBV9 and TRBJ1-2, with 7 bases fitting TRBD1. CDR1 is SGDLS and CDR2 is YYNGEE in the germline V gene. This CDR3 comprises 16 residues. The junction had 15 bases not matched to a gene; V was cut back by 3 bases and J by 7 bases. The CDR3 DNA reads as TGTGCCAGCAGCGACTCCTCCGGGACAGAAATCTCTGGCTACACCTTC. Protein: CASSDSSGTEISGYTF.

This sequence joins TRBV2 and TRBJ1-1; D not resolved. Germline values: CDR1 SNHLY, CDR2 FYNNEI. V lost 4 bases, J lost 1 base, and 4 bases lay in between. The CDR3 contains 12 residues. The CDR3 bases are TGTGCCAGCAGTGGGGCGAACACTGAAGCTTTCTTT. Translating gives CASSGANTEAFF.

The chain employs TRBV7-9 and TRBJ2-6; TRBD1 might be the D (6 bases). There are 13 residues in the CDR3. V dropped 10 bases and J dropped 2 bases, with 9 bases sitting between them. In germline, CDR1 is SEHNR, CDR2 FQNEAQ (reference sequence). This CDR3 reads CAIWTAGANVLTF. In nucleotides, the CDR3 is TGTGCCATATGGACAGCTGGGGCCAACGTCCTGACTTTC.

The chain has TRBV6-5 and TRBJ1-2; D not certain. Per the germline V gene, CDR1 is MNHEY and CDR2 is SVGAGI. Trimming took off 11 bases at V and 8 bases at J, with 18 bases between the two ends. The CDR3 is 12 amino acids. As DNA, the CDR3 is TGTGCCGCGGGTGGTTCGGGTGGAGGCTACACCTTC. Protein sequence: CAAGGSGGGYTF.

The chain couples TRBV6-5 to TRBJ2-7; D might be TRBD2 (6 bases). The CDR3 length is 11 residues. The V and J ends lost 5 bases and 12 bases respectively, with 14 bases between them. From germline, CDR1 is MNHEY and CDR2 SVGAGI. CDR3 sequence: CASSLQGLWYF. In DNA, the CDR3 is TGTGCCAGCAGTCTCCAGGGACTTTGGTACTTC.

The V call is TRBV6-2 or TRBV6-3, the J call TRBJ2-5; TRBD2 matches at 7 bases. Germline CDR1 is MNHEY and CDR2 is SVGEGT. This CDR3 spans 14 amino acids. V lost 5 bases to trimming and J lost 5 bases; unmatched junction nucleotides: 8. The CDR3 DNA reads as TGTGCCAGCAGTCCCCGACTAGCTCGGGAGACCCAGTACTTC. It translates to CASSPRLARETQYF.